What follows are 16 T cell receptor beta chains derived from one specimen sequenced in a study of cytomegalovirus exposure and HLA in healthy donors. 60 Vbeta and 13 Jbeta primers were used in PCR. Produced via immunoSEQ multiplex PCR; TCRdb's table is partial and in-frame only. This sample yields about 120,000 clones, of which 70% to 75% are seen a single time; 1.6% belongs to the top ten. The sequenced sample was PBMCs. Receptor source: a woman aged 18-30 years in good health and CMV-seronegative.

CDR3 DNA: TGTGCCTGTATGGCGGGCAGGGGGATGGCTGAAGCTTTCTTT. Protein sequence: CACMAGRGMAEAFF. The chain combines TRBV30 with TRBJ1-1, with TRBD1 matching 7 bases. After removal of 6 bases from V and 6 bases from J, the junction contained 13 bases not matched to a gene. The CDR3 is 14 amino acids. Germline lookup yields CDR1 GTSNPN and CDR2 SVGIG (reference sequence). The full variable domain, completed using reference TRBV30 and TRBJ1-1, is SQTIHQWPATLVQPVGSPLSLECTVEGTSNPNLYWYRQAAGRGLQLLFYSVGIGQISSEVPQNLSASRPQDRQFILSSKKLLLSDSGFYLCACMAGRGMAEAFFGQGTRLTVV.

The chain combines TRBV2 with TRBJ1-5; D remains ambiguous. V lost 2 bases and J 4 bases, leaving 9 bases between the germline ends. Germline V gene lookup returns CDR1 SNHLY and CDR2 FYNNEI. There are 14 residues in the CDR3. CDR3 loop: CASSEMAGNQPQHF. The CDR3 DNA follows: TGTGCCAGCAGTGAAATGGCAGGTAATCAGCCCCAGCATTTT.

The chain combines TRBV5-4 with TRBJ2-7, with 8 bases fitting TRBD2. The V segment lost 2 bases and the J segment 4 bases; nucleotides outside the gene matches: 8. The CDR3 consists of 15 residues. CDR1 SGHNT and CDR2 YYREEE come from the germline V gene (reference sequence). The CDR3 sequence is CASSLTSGPSYEQYF. DNA for the CDR3: TGTGCCAGCAGCTTAACTAGCGGTCCATCTTACGAGCAGTACTTC. The variable domain in full, completed from reference TRBV5-4 and TRBJ2-7, reads ETGVTQSPTHLIKTRGQQVTLRCSSQSGHNTVSWYQQALGQGPQFIFQYYREEENGRGNFPPRFSGLQFPNYSSELNVNALELDDSALYLCASSLTSGPSYEQYFGPGTRLTVT.

This clone was counted between two and nine times. This chain connects TRBV5-1 to TRBJ2-5; 8 bases align to TRBD1. The CDR3 contains 14 residues. V shed 6 bases and J 4 bases; nucleotides not matched to a gene: 8. Germline CDR1 and CDR2: SGHRS and YFSETQ. CDR3 residues: CASTPGQGGETQYF. The CDR3 nucleotides are TGCGCCAGCACCCCAGGACAGGGTGGAGAGACCCAGTACTTC. Full variable domain (remainder filled in from reference TRBV5-1 and TRBJ2-5): KAGVTQTPRYLIKTRGQQVTLSCSPISGHRSVSWYQQTPGQGLQFLFEYFSETQRNKGNFPGRFSGRQFSNSRSEMNVSTLELGDSALYLCASTPGQGGETQYFGPGTRLLVL.

The chain employs TRBV7-8 and TRBJ2-7; D is undetermined. V lost 4 bases and J lost 2, with 9 bases in between. The germline CDR1 and CDR2 sequences are SGHVS and FQNEAQ. This CDR3 has 13 residues. The chain's CDR3 is CASSSNSAYEQYF. For the CDR3, the DNA is TGTGCCAGCAGCTCTAATTCTGCCTACGAGCAGTACTTC.

Regarding this clone: The CDR3 ends on some other residue instead of the conserved phenylalanine or tryptophan, so this is likely a read error. Because the CDR3's place on the DNA is in doubt, the DNA is left out and the CDR3 is given as listed by TCRdb. The chain couples TRBV30 to TRBJ1-1; the table's D call, TRBD1, was not checked against the DNA. CDR1 and CDR2 from the germline V gene are GTSNPN and SVGIG (reference sequence). The CDR3 numbers 12 amino acids, ends counted. The CDR3 loop is CAWSSGQAEALV.

This sequence joins TRBV6-1 and TRBJ2-4; 7 nucleotides agree with TRBD1. The CDR3 extends over 16 amino acids. The V gene end was trimmed by 2 bases and the J gene end by 8 bases; junction bases not matched to a gene: 12. The germline V gene has CDR1 MNHNS and CDR2 SASEGT. DNA for the CDR3: TGTGCCAGCAGTGAACAACAGGGGCGAGGGTCTGACATTCAGTACTTC. Protein product: CASSEQQGRGSDIQYF.

The chain recombines TRBV14 with TRBJ1-2, with D possibly being TRBD1 (6 bases). V gave up 6 bases and J gave up 9 bases, with 14 bases separating them. Germline V gene data show CDR1 as SGHDN and CDR2 as FVKESK. The CDR3 covers 12 residues. The CDR3 protein is CASSRGQISYTF. CDR3 nucleotide sequence: TGTGCCAGCAGTCGTGGACAGATCAGCTACACCTTC.

The J gene is TRBJ2-1, the V gene TRBV5-1, with D tentatively TRBD2 (6 bases). The V end was cut by 1 base, the J end by 0 bases, with 8 bases between. The germline V gene encodes CDR1 SGHRS and CDR2 YFSETQ. The CDR3 consists of 15 residues. DNA for the CDR3: TGCGCCAGCAGCTTGATGGGGGGCTCCTACAATGAGCAGTTCTTC. It translates to CASSLMGGSYNEQFF.

This sequence joins TRBV6-1 and TRBJ2-7, with D maybe TRBD1 (6 bases). The CDR3 runs 13 residues. Germline-derived CDR1 and CDR2 are MNHNS and SASEGT. Between the trimmed V and J ends, which lost 6 bases and 1 base, there was a span of 10 bases. The CDR3 nucleotides read TGTGCCAGCAGGGGCACAGGGTCCTACGAGCAGTACTTC. Its translation is CASRGTGSYEQYF.

In its sample, this clone was seen once. V usage is TRBV6-6 and J usage is TRBJ2-2, with D uncertain. This CDR3 has 15 amino acids. The germline CDR1 and CDR2 sequences are MNHNY and SVGAGI (reference sequence). V was trimmed by 2 bases and J by 2 bases, leaving 9 bases between them. In DNA form, the CDR3 reads TGTGCCAGCAGTTACCCGAACACAAACACCGGGGAGCTGTTTTTT. This gives the protein CASSYPNTNTGELFF.

The gene calls are TRBV6-5 and TRBJ1-1; weak D call: TRBD1 (6 bases). The length of the CDR3 is 14 residues. Trimming cost V 2 bases and J 9 bases, with 16 bases left between them. Germline V CDR1 and CDR2: MNHEY, SVGAGI. Here the CDR3 DNA reads TGTGCCAGCAGTTACATACAGGGATACGAGAAAGCTTTCTTT. Protein sequence: CASSYIQGYEKAFF.

This chain uses TRBV30 with TRBJ1-6; 8 bases are a match to TRBD1. This CDR3 is built from 13 residues. The trim removed 5 bases at V and 10 bases at J, leaving 7 bases unmatched. The germline CDR1 and CDR2 sequences are GTSNPN and SVGIG (reference sequence). CDR3 residues: CAWRQGSGSPLHF. CDR3 coding DNA: TGTGCCTGGCGACAGGGGTCGGGCTCACCCCTCCACTTT.

This clone turned up a few times. The J gene is TRBJ1-2, the V gene TRBV7-3, with unresolved D. Germline assignment: CDR1 SGHTA and CDR2 FQGTGA. The CDR3 loop spans 17 amino acids. V dropped 5 bases and J dropped 0 bases, with 19 bases sitting between them. CDR3 loop: CASSPSLNPQSNYGYTF. CDR3 in DNA: TGTGCCAGCAGCCCTTCTTTGAACCCTCAGTCTAACTATGGCTACACCTTC.

This clone was observed a handful of times. The CDR3 reads CAWSAEDRDVGYTF. CDR3 sequence (DNA): TGTGCCTGGAGTGCTGAGGACAGGGATGTGGGCTACACCTTC. V gene TRBV30 combines with J gene TRBJ1-2; 8 positions match TRBD1. Germline CDR1 GTSNPN, CDR2 SVGIG (reference sequence). The CDR3 has 14 residues. Unmatched junction bases numbered 9, after V lost 1 base and J lost 8 bases.

The chain joins TRBV6-5 to TRBJ2-1; 9 bases are a match to TRBD2. This CDR3 has 13 residues. The V gene's germline CDR1 is MNHEY and CDR2 SVGAGI. The J segment lost 4 bases and the V segment lost 8 bases, leaving 3 bases of the junction unmatched. The CDR3 DNA is TGTGCCAGCCGAGCGGGGGGATACAATGAGCAGTTCTTC. Its protein product is CASRAGGYNEQFF.